The 5 T cell receptor beta chains in this list originate from one sample, sequenced in a study of T cells in Graves' hyperthyroidism and ophthalmopathy. Template material for amplifying TCR beta CDR3 regions consisted of RNA transcripts. In the first-round RT-PCR of the TCR CDR3, the HTBI primer set was used. Using its own MiXCR run on the multiplex PCR reads, TCRdb lists one record per CDR3 protein. The table includes more than 300,000 distinct CDR3 sequences, about 14% detected once. The material sequenced was blood. These receptors all stem from a woman aged 30 to 39 with Graves' ophthalmopathy.

This clonotype was seen at least ten times. The CDR3 DNA reads TGTGCCAGCAGGGGGGTGGAGACCCAGTACTTC. It specifies CASRGVETQYF. The chain couples TRBV11-2 to TRBJ2-5; either TRBD1 or TRBD2 may fit D (5 bases each). Germline CDR1 is SGHAT and CDR2 is FQNNGV. The CDR3 is 11 residues long. Trimming stripped 6 bases from V and 5 bases from J, with 7 bases between.

This clonotype was seen at least ten times. This chain connects TRBV20-1 to TRBJ1-1; D is ambiguous. Per germline, CDR1 DFQATT and CDR2 SNEGSKA (reference sequence). This CDR3 is built from 13 residues. The CDR3 DNA reads TGCAGCGCTCCCCCACGGGTGAACACTGAAGCTTTCTTT. Its translation: CSAPPRVNTEAFF.

This clonotype was picked up a small number of times. The chain employs TRBV6-1 and TRBJ2-2; 7 positions agree with TRBD2. CDR1 and CDR2 from the germline V gene are MNHNS and SASEGT. J gave up 3 bases and V 7 bases, and 5 bases lay outside the gene matches. This CDR3 is 14 amino acids long. CDR3 sequence (DNA): TGTGCCAGCACGCGGACTAGGGACACCGGGGAGCTGTTTTTT. Its translation is CASTRTRDTGELFF.

This clonotype has only a few counts. The chain links TRBV6-1 to TRBJ1-6; D may be TRBD1 (5 bases). V lost 3 bases, J lost 0 bases, and 15 bases lay in between. CDR3 length: 18 residues. Germline values: CDR1 MNHNS, CDR2 SASEGT. The CDR3 loop reads CASSDRRQTASYNSPLHF. CDR3 nucleotide sequence: TGTGCCAGCAGTGATCGGAGGCAGACAGCCTCCTATAATTCACCCCTCCACTTT.

At least ten counts were recorded for this clonotype. One junction end does not reproduce the germline sequence, and a read error may be involved. The chain combines TRBV7-7 with TRBJ2-1; 10 bases are a match to TRBD2. The CDR3 runs 14 residues. Germline values: CDR1 SSHAT, CDR2 FNYEAQ (reference sequence). The DNA for the CDR3 is TGTGCTAGCAGCTTAGCTAGCGGGGGAAATGAGCAGTTCTTC. It specifies CASSLASGGNEQFF.